This TCR beta chain was recorded in a study of shared clonotypes between healthy human individuals. Study conclusions and caveats: A limitation of the genetic and exposure-history diversity represented arose from few donors. The expectation was that sequencing depth would affect clonotype sharing among donors.

About this clone: Antigen unknown.

TCRdb's table, derived via immunoSEQ multiplex PCR, lists solely in-frame clones and lacks some. Found here are 730,000 or so clones, approximately 75% of them singletons; the top ten hold 1.8%. The length of the CDR3 is 16 residues. Deletions cut 5 bases from V and 0 bases from J, with 15 bases between. The germline V gene encodes CDR1 SGHAT and CDR2 FQNNGV. Naive CD4+ cells were CD45RA-selected; the remaining cells were memory. The chain employs TRBV11-2 and TRBJ2-3, with a tentative D call TRBD1 (6 bases). Sequenced: memory CD4+ T cells sorted from blood. Stated subset: CD45RA-negative fraction. This receptor was identified in a woman aged 25-40 years in good health. The CDR3 loop is CASSQEGTPSTDTQYF. CDR3 bases: TGTGCCAGCAGCCAAGAGGGGACACCGAGCACAGATACGCAGTATTTT.